The source of this TCR beta chain is a study of blood T cells in healthy people across ages. As to this clonotype: The antigen remains undetermined.

Combining a sample-barcoded 5' primer with a J-beta primer mix, a second PCR ran for roughly 7 to 12 cycles. Every cDNA molecule bore a tag from a template-switch adaptor containing 12 random nucleotides. TCRdb independently ran MiXCR on the 5' RACE reads; one entry per CDR3 protein. The data hold 600,000 to 800,000 distinct CDR3 sequences, with about 50% observed a single time. Study outcomes and limitations: Naive T cell percentage showed a strong correlation with the diversity of TCR beta.

Sample: blood. The TCR was taken from a woman of 80 years or more in good health.

CDR3 loop: CASSLTRQSNTGELFF. CDR3 sequence (DNA): TGTGCCAGCAGCCTCACCCGACAGTCGAACACCGGGGAGCTGTTTTTT. This sequence joins TRBV3-1 and TRBJ2-2; possibly TRBD1 for D (5 bases). The germline CDR1 and CDR2 sequences are LGHDT and YNNKEL (reference sequence). Trimming took 4 bases from V and 0 from J, leaving 12 bases between them. This CDR3 is 16 amino acids long.